This TCR beta chain was observed in a study of vaccination and CD4 T cells after COVID-19. Trimming took off 5 bases at V and 0 bases at J, with 11 bases between the two ends. CDR1 and CDR2 from the germline V gene are MDHEN and SYDVKM. This CDR3 is built from 15 residues. Treatment reported: approximately nine-day PBMC culture with coronavirus spike peptide pools or control peptides (ViraFEST assay). Cells were cultured for roughly eleven days, and then CD4+ T cells were isolated by negative selection. Comment on this clonotype: Antigen: not known.

With the Oncomine TCR Beta short-read assay, DNA from cultured CD4+ T cells was sequenced. Each CDR3 protein is one row after TCRdb ran MiXCR on the PCR reads. The data contain fewer than 20,000 distinct CDR3 sequences, 45% to 55% of them seen just once; the ten biggest clones take up approximately 10%. Input material: CD4+ T cells from blood, cultured in vitro. The chain combines TRBV28 with TRBJ2-4; D is unresolved. This TCR was sampled from a human donor who had recovered from COVID-19. CDR3 DNA: TGTGCCAGCAGTCCCGAAAAGTTAGCCAAAAACATTCAGTACTTC. Encoded protein: CASSPEKLAKNIQYF.